The rows below give T cell receptor beta chains drawn from one sample of a study of blood T cells in healthy people across ages. TCRdb reanalysed the 5' RACE reads using MiXCR and keeps one entry per CDR3 protein. The table includes under 1,100,000 distinct CDR3 sequences, about 23% detected once. These data were also filed under a second study, of T cells of mothers and their children.

Input material: blood. The origin of the receptors is a girl between 2 and 10 years old in good health. CDR3s include the opening cysteine and the closing phenylalanine or tryptophan. A D gene is named only where the DNA matches it firmly. A row's size may be missing; if present it is once, few, many or a size class.

CDR3 protein | CDR3 DNA | D gene | V gene | clone size | J gene
CATSRDRIGANYGDTF | TGCGCCACCAGCAGAGATAGGATAGGAGCTAACTATGGCGACACCTTC | - | TRBV15 | - | TRBJ1-2
CASSPEDLTDTQYF | TGTGCCAGCAGTCCAGAGGACCTCACAGATACGCAGTATTTT | - | TRBV21-1 | few | TRBJ2-3
CSARSSGANVLTF | TGCAGTGCGAGGAGCTCTGGGGCCAACGTCCTGACTTTC | - | TRBV20-1 | once | TRBJ2-6
CSARSTPSENIQYF | TGCAGTGCTAGATCCACGCCTTCGGAAAACATTCAGTACTTC | - | TRBV20-1 | - | TRBJ2-4
CSVEERQGRAEQYF | TGCAGCGTTGAGGAGCGACAGGGTCGGGCCGAGCAGTACTTC | TRBD1 | TRBV29-1 | once | TRBJ2-7
CASSSGEGRPYGYTF | TGTGCCAGCAGCTCGGGGGAGGGCAGACCCTATGGCTACACCTTC | - | TRBV7-2 | few | TRBJ1-2
CASSVVPPRDTQYF | TGTGCCAGCAGCGTAGTACCCCCCCGGGATACGCAGTATTTT | - | TRBV9 | - | TRBJ2-3
CSVVMWGQITEQYF | TGCAGCGTTGTTATGTGGGGCCAGATAACAGAGCAGTACTTC | - | TRBV29-1 | - | TRBJ2-5
CASSFSGYGSSQNEQFF | TGCGCCAGCAGCTTTAGCGGATACGGGAGCAGCCAAAATGAGCAGTTCTTC | - | TRBV5-1 | - | TRBJ2-1
CAIKPERQETQYF | TGTGCCATCAAACCTGAGAGACAAGAGACCCAGTACTTC | - | TRBV10-3 | once | TRBJ2-5
CASSFGAELFF | TGTGCCAGCAGCTTTGGGGCCGAGCTGTTTTTT | - | TRBV11-3 | many | TRBJ2-2
CASTRQGAYTEAFF | TGTGCCAGCACCAGACAGGGTGCGTACACTGAAGCTTTCTTT | TRBD1 | TRBV6-6 | - | TRBJ1-1
CASSQEVRSGRSTDTQYF | TGCGCCAGCAGCCAAGAAGTAAGGAGCGGGAGGTCCACAGATACGCAGTATTTT | TRBD2 | TRBV4-1 | few | TRBJ2-3
CASSARDSATNEKLFF | TGTGCCAGCAGCGCCCGGGACTCTGCAACTAATGAAAAACTGTTTTTT | - | TRBV7-9 | - | TRBJ1-4
CSVEVRSPGEQYF | TGCAGCGTTGAGGTACGCTCGCCCGGCGAGCAGTACTTC | - | TRBV29-1 | few | TRBJ2-7
CASRSSETQYF | TGTGCCAGCAGATCCTCGGAGACCCAGTACTTC | - | TRBV6-5 | many | TRBJ2-5
CASSKFTGGRDRNATNEKLFF | TGTGCCAGCAGCAAATTTACTGGCGGCAGGGATCGGAATGCAACTAATGAAAAACTGTTTTTT | - | TRBV21-1 | few | TRBJ1-4
CASSYLDRNEQFF | TGTGCCAGCAGTTACCTAGACAGGAATGAGCAGTTCTTC | - | TRBV6-6 | - | TRBJ2-1
CASSPSSGTGETQYF | TGTGCCAGCAGCCCATCTAGCGGGACGGGAGAGACCCAGTACTTC | TRBD2 | TRBV7-2 | - | TRBJ2-5
CSGGQGGETQYF | TGCAGCGGAGGACAGGGGGGGGAGACCCAGTACTTC | TRBD1 | TRBV29-1 | - | TRBJ2-5
CASGRLATNEKLFF | TGTGCCAGCGGGAGACTTGCAACTAATGAAAAACTGTTTTTT | - | TRBV27 | - | TRBJ1-4
CASSLTPSTSGSDTQYF | TGTGCCAGCAGCTTAACCCCGTCGACTAGCGGGAGCGATACGCAGTATTTT | TRBD2 | TRBV7-3 | few | TRBJ2-3
CASSSTISAFF | TGTGCCAGCAGTTCTACGATTTCGGCTTTCTTT | - | TRBV12-3/TRBV12-4 | - | TRBJ1-1
CASSFSGENGYTF | TGTGCCAGCAGCTTCTCAGGGGAAAATGGCTACACCTTC | - | TRBV7-9 | few | TRBJ1-2
CASSPGSSHFYRANYGYTF | TGCGCCAGCAGCCCTGGATCTTCCCACTTCTACAGGGCGAACTATGGCTACACCTTC | - | TRBV5-1 | few | TRBJ1-2
CASSLVGISGANVLTF | TGTGCCAGCAGTTTAGTAGGAATCTCTGGGGCCAACGTCCTGACTTTC | - | TRBV12-3/TRBV12-4 | few | TRBJ2-6
CASRAVQLRSGELFF | TGTGCCAGCAGGGCCGTGCAGCTCCGTTCCGGGGAGCTGTTTTTT | - | TRBV27 | - | TRBJ2-2
CSVEFPTGYEQYF | TGCAGCGTTGAATTCCCGACAGGTTACGAGCAGTACTTC | - | TRBV29-1 | - | TRBJ2-7
CASTFTTSGDIEQYF | TGTGCCAGCACTTTCACGACTAGCGGAGATATCGAGCAGTACTTC | TRBD2 | TRBV28 | few | TRBJ2-7
CSVEEAGGGNIQYF | TGCAGCGTTGAGGAGGCAGGGGGCGGAAACATTCAGTACTTC | TRBD1 | TRBV29-1 | - | TRBJ2-4
CSVVGVDEKLFF | TGCAGCGTTGTCGGGGTTGACGAAAAACTGTTTTTT | - | TRBV29-1 | - | TRBJ1-4
CASSEVREKLFF | TGTGCCAGCAGTGAAGTTCGTGAAAAACTGTTTTTT | - | TRBV2 | few | TRBJ1-4
CASSVGLAGGHRTDTQYF | TGTGCCAGCAGTGTAGGACTAGCGGGGGGGCATCGCACAGACACGCAGTATTTT | TRBD2 | TRBV2 | - | TRBJ2-3
CATSRDRWETGYTF | TGTGCCACCAGCAGAGATCGTTGGGAGACTGGCTACACCTTC | - | TRBV15 | - | TRBJ1-2
CASREPGLLYEQFF | TGTGCCAGCAGGGAACCGGGACTCCTCTATGAGCAGTTCTTC | - | TRBV5-5 | few | TRBJ2-1
CASRGTGGSTIYF | TGTGCCAGCAGGGGTACGGGTGGAAGCACCATATATTTT | - | TRBV27 | few | TRBJ1-3
CASSLGRARSGYTF | TGTGCCAGCAGTTTGGGCAGGGCGAGATCTGGCTACACCTTC | - | TRBV12-3/TRBV12-4 | few | TRBJ1-2
CASSGGPRGEQYF | TGTGCCAGCAGCGGAGGACCGAGGGGCGAGCAGTACTTC | - | TRBV7-2 | few | TRBJ2-7
CASSSTLFGDEQCF | TGTGCCAGCAGTTCAACCCTCTTCGGGGACGAGCAGTGCTTC | - | TRBV12-3/TRBV12-4 | - | TRBJ2-5
CARGGFSTGANVLTF | TGTGCCAGAGGGGGGTTTTCTACTGGGGCCAACGTCCTGACTTTC | - | TRBV21-1 | - | TRBJ2-6
CATSRGDGGRFYEQYF | TGTGCCACCAGCAGGGGTGATGGGGGCAGGTTCTACGAGCAGTACTTC | - | TRBV15 | - | TRBJ2-7
CASSQGWGDYGYTF | TGTGCCAGCAGCCAAGGATGGGGGGACTATGGCTACACCTTC | - | TRBV6-4 | - | TRBJ1-2
CASSFRRQGETQYF | TGTGCCAGCAGCTTCCGGCGACAGGGAGAGACCCAGTACTTC | TRBD1 | TRBV7-9 | few | TRBJ2-5
CASSPDGTSLFF | TGTGCCAGCAGCCCCGACGGGACTAGCCTGTTCTTC | TRBD2 | TRBV7-3 | - | TRBJ2-5
CASSTGTSGGDYSNEQFF | TGTGCCAGCAGTACGGGGACTAGCGGGGGGGATTATTCCAATGAGCAGTTCTTC | TRBD2 | TRBV6-2/TRBV6-3 | - | TRBJ2-1
CASSYFGGSVYNEQFF | TGTGCCAGCAGTTATTTTGGGGGATCAGTATACAATGAGCAGTTCTTC | - | TRBV6-2/TRBV6-3 | - | TRBJ2-1
CASSAWIDGYTF | TGTGCCAGCAGCGCCTGGATCGATGGCTACACCTTC | - | TRBV7-9 | - | TRBJ1-2
CASSDQLAGVGELFF | TGTGCCAGCAGTGACCAGCTAGCGGGAGTCGGGGAGCTGTTTTTT | TRBD2 | TRBV2 | - | TRBJ2-2